This T cell receptor (beta chain) is from a study of blood T cell repertoires in COVID-19. This clone was detected a few times. Everyone who took part was roughly 18 to 89 years old, and they came from roughly 25 US areas. CDR1 is SGHTA, CDR2 FQGNSA, per germline. Trimming stripped 1 base from V and 8 bases from J, with 15 bases between. The CDR3 consists of 16 residues. Libraries were prepared by immunoSEQ multiplex PCR; TCRdb keeps only in-frame clonotypes and omits some of them. The data show roughly 500,000 clones, around 87% seen once. This clonotype was obtained from a woman in her forties who had recovered from COVID-19. This chain links TRBV7-2 with TRBJ1-6, with D possibly TRBD1 on 6 matching bases. Sequencing was performed on PBMCs or T cells enriched from blood (not recorded which). As DNA, the CDR3 is TGTGCCAGCAGCTTAGGCTTGGGTCAGGGGTATTCACCCCTCCACTTT. Protein: CASSLGLGQGYSPLHF.